Below, 14 T cell receptor beta chains from the same sample are listed, as sequenced in a study of T cell changes during pregnancy in multiple sclerosis. Method: immunoSEQ multiplex PCR; TCRdb's copy keeps in-frame clones and lacks some. This repertoire shows about 80,000 clones, about 92% found once; its top ten account for roughly 2.6%. The sequencing here drew on peripheral blood, taken after pregnancy. The receptors were sampled from a female donor in good health, enrolled as a control in a pregnancy study.

The gene calls are TRBV30 and TRBJ2-1; D unclear. CDR1 and CDR2 (germline): GTSNPN, SVGIG (reference sequence). The CDR3 consists of 11 residues. V lost 5 bases and J lost 4, with 6 bases in between. CDR3 protein: CAWGLYNEQFF. The CDR3 coding sequence is TGTGCCTGGGGCCTTTACAATGAGCAGTTCTTC. Looking up the rest from reference TRBV30 and TRBJ2-1 gives the full variable domain: SQTIHQWPATLVQPVGSPLSLECTVEGTSNPNLYWYRQAAGRGLQLLFYSVGIGQISSEVPQNLSASRPQDRQFILSSKKLLLSDSGFYLCAWGLYNEQFFGPGTRLTVL.

This clone was detected a few times. V is TRBV7-8 and J is TRBJ1-6, with D maybe TRBD1 (6 bases). The CDR3 spans 15 residues. Germline V gene lookup returns CDR1 SGHVS and CDR2 FQNEAQ. V was clipped by 6 bases and J by 9 bases, with 18 bases between them. CDR3 sequence reads: CASRFGSGDGSPLHF. For the CDR3, the DNA is TGTGCCAGCAGGTTCGGGTCAGGGGATGGTTCACCCCTCCACTTT.

The V call is TRBV29-1, the J call TRBJ1-1, with D perhaps TRBD1 (6 bases). The CDR3 sequence is 13 residues long. Germline V gene lookup returns CDR1 SQVTM and CDR2 ANQGSEA. The V end lost 7 bases, the J end lost 2 bases, and 14 bases lay between the germline ends. The CDR3 loop is CSARRGQNTEAFF. CDR3 sequence (DNA): TGCAGCGCACGAAGGGGACAAAACACTGAAGCTTTCTTT.

The genes are TRBV5-4 and TRBJ2-5; 10 nucleotides line up with TRBD1. The CDR3 spans 17 residues. From germline, CDR1 is SGHNT and CDR2 YYREEE (reference sequence). V dropped 7 bases and J dropped 4; count of bases not matched to a gene: 16. The DNA for the CDR3 is TGTGCCAGCTCTCTCGGCTCCGGGACAGGGGTTAGAGAGACCCAGTACTTC. Protein: CASSLGSGTGVRETQYF.

The chain has TRBV30 and TRBJ1-4, with D tentatively TRBD1 (6 bases). Per the germline V gene, CDR1 is GTSNPN and CDR2 is SVGIG (reference sequence). The length of the CDR3 is 14 residues. Trimming took off 3 bases at V and 14 bases at J, with 22 bases between the two ends. The CDR3 coding sequence is TGTGCCTGGAGACTCGCGAGGGACACATCGGTCCTGTTTTTT. Amino acids: CAWRLARDTSVLFF.

The chain couples TRBV6-1 to TRBJ2-7; 8 bases are shared with TRBD2. With V trimmed by 7 bases and J by 2 bases, 10 bases remained unmatched. The length of the CDR3 is 15 residues. The germline gives CDR1 MNHNS, CDR2 SASEGT. The CDR3 is CASTGLAGGTYEQYF. In DNA, the CDR3 is TGTGCCAGCACAGGCCTCGCGGGAGGTACCTACGAGCAGTACTTC.

This clone has just a few counts. The chain joins TRBV4-1 to TRBJ1-1; the D gene is possibly TRBD1 (5 bases). Trimming left V 1 base short and J 0 bases short, with 12 bases between. CDR1 and CDR2 from the germline V gene are MGHRA and YSYEKL. The CDR3 is 16 amino acids. CDR3 loop: CASSQGEGGVNTEAFF. CDR3 nucleotide sequence: TGCGCCAGCAGCCAAGGGGAGGGAGGGGTGAACACTGAAGCTTTCTTT.

The rearrangement joins TRBV11-3 to TRBJ2-2; 11 nucleotides match TRBD1. Germline V lookup: CDR1 SGHNT, CDR2 YENEEA. The CDR3 loop spans 16 amino acids. V lost 5 bases to trimming and J lost 6 bases; unmatched junction nucleotides: 8. The CDR3 spells CASSGVDRGRSGELFF. CDR3 DNA sequence: TGTGCCAGCAGCGGCGTGGACAGGGGGCGTTCCGGGGAGCTGTTTTTT.

The chain employs TRBV29-1 and TRBJ1-1, with TRBD1 identical over 7 bases. In germline, CDR1 is SQVTM, CDR2 ANQGSEA. There are 14 residues in the CDR3. V trimming: 6 bases; J trimming: 1 base; junction bases outside the gene matches: 8. CDR3 sequence: CSVTGAATNTEAFF. In DNA form, the CDR3 reads TGCAGCGTAACAGGGGCTGCAACGAACACTGAAGCTTTCTTT.

The chain combines TRBV6-6 with TRBJ1-5; the D gene is possibly TRBD1 (6 bases). The V end lost 6 bases, the J end lost 1 base, and 13 bases lay between the germline ends. Germline lookup yields CDR1 MNHNY and CDR2 SVGAGI (reference sequence). The CDR3 contains 15 residues. The chain's CDR3 is CASRGRGESNQPQHF. The CDR3 DNA reads as TGTGCCAGCAGAGGGAGGGGGGAGAGCAATCAGCCCCAGCATTTT.

Turning to this clone: An end of the junction does not agree with germline; a read error may underlie this. The chain has TRBV30 and TRBJ2-7; 12 nucleotides line up with TRBD2. This CDR3 contains 14 residues. Per germline, CDR1 GTSNPN and CDR2 SVGIG (reference sequence). The CDR3 sequence: CAWSVRLAGDPQDF. In DNA, the CDR3 is TGTGCCTGGAGCGTTCGACTAGCGGGGGATCCTCAAGACTTC.

This chain links TRBV5-6 with TRBJ2-1, with 9 bases fitting TRBD1. The germline gives CDR1 SGHDT, CDR2 YYEEEE. The trim removed 3 bases at V and 3 bases at J, leaving 7 bases unmatched. The CDR3 extends over 16 amino acids. In DNA, the CDR3 is TGTGCCAGCAGCTCAGCCGGGACAGGGAGCTACAATGAGCAGTTCTTC. It specifies CASSSAGTGSYNEQFF.

The V gene is TRBV4-2, the J gene TRBJ2-7; 8 bases line up with TRBD2. Germline V gene lookup returns CDR1 LGHNA and CDR2 YNFKEQ. The J segment lost 5 bases and the V segment lost 4 bases, leaving 10 bases of the junction unmatched. This CDR3 is built from 15 residues. For the CDR3, the DNA is TGTGCCAGCAGCCCACCTCCGGGACTAGTCCACGAGCAGTACTTC. It specifies CASSPPPGLVHEQYF.

This rearrangement joins TRBV5-1 to TRBJ2-7; 7 bases are shared with TRBD2. CDR1 is SGHRS, CDR2 YFSETQ, per germline. The CDR3 is 16 residues long. V dropped 4 bases and J dropped 0; count of bases not matched to a gene: 10. The CDR3 DNA reads as TGCGCCAGCAGCCTTCGGGGCGGGGGTATCTCCTACGAGCAGTACTTC. Its protein product is CASSLRGGGISYEQYF.